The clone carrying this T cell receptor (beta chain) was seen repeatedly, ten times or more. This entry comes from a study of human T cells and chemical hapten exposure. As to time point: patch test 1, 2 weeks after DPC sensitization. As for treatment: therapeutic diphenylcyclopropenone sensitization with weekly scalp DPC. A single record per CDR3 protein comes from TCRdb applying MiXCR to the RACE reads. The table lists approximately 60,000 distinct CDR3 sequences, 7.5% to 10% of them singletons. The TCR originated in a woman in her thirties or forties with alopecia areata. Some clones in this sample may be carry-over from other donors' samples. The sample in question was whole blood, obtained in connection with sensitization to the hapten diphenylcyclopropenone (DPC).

The CDR3: CASSLQYYEQYF. CDR3 nucleotides: TGTGCCAGCAGCCTTCAATACTACGAGCAGTACTTC. The chain carries TRBV7-9 and TRBJ2-7; D not resolved. The germline V gene encodes CDR1 SEHNR and CDR2 FQNEAQ (reference sequence). CDR3 length equals 12 residues. Trimming cost V 5 bases and J 3 bases, with 8 bases left between them.